This T cell receptor beta chain was found in a study of monozygotic twins with inflammatory bowel disease. No DNA is given; TCRdb re-called the 5' RACE reads and lists each CDR3 protein once. In all, the sample yields 350,000 to 550,000 distinct CDR3 sequences. There are 15 residues in the CDR3. Germline-derived CDR1 and CDR2 are SGHTA and FQGNSA. The receptor comes from a human donor with ulcerative colitis or Crohn's disease, or a healthy co-twin of an affected twin (not recorded which). The chain joins TRBV7-2 to TRBJ1-5. The source material was blood. The CDR3 is CASSLEGLSNQPQHF.